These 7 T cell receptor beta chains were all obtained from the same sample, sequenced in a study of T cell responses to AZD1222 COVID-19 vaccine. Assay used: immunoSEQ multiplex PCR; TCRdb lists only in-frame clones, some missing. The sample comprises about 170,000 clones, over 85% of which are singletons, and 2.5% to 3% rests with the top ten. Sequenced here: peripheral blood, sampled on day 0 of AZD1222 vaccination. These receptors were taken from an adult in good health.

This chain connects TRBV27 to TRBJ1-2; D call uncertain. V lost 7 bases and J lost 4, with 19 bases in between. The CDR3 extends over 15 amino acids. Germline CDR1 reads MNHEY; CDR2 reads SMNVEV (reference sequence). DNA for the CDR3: TGTGCCAGCACCCATTACGAGGGCAGTTTCTATGGCTACACCTTC. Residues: CASTHYEGSFYGYTF.

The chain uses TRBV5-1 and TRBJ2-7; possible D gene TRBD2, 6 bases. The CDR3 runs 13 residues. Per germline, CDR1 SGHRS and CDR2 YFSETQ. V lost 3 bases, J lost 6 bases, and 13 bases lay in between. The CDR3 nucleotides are TGCGCCAGCAGCTGGGGGGAGGTGGGCGAGCAGTACTTC. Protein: CASSWGEVGEQYF.

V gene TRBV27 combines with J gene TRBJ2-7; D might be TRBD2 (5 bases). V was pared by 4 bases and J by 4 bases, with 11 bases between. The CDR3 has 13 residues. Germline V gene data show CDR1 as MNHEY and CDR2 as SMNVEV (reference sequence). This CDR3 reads CASSYGDEYEQYF. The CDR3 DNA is TGTGCCAGCAGTTACGGGGATGAATACGAGCAGTACTTC.

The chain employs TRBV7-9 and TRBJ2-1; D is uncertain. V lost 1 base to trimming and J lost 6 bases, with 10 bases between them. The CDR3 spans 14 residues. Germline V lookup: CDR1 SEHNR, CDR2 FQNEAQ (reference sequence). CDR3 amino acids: CASSLGTHGNEQFF. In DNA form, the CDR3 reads TGTGCCAGCAGCTTAGGGACCCATGGCAATGAGCAGTTCTTC.

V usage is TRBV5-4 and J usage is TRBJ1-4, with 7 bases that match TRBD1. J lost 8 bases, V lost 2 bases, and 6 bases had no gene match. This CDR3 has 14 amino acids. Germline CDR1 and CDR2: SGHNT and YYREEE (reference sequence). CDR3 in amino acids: CASSFTGAGEKLFF. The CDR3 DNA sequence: TGTGCCAGCAGCTTTACAGGGGCTGGGGAAAAACTGTTTTTT.

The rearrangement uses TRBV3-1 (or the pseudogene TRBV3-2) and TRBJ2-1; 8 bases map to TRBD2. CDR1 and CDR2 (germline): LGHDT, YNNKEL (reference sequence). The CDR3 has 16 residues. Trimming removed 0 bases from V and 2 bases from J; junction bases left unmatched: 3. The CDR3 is CASSQERLAPYNEQFF. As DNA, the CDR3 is TGTGCCAGCAGCCAAGAGCGACTAGCGCCCTACAATGAGCAGTTCTTC.

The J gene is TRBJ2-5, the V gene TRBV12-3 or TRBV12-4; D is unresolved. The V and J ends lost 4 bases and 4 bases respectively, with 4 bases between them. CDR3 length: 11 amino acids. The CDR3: CASSWGETQYF. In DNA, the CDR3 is TGTGCCAGCAGTTGGGGAGAGACCCAGTACTTC.